One and the same sample provided the 8 T cell receptor beta chains below, sequenced in a study of cytomegalovirus exposure and HLA in healthy donors. Primers for the PCR totalled 60 Vbeta and 13 Jbeta. TCRdb's copy holds only in-frame clones and misses some; the assay was immunoSEQ multiplex PCR. The table has under 200,000 clones, roughly three quarters seen once. Material: PBMCs. The receptors originated from a male donor in good health and CMV-seropositive.

The rearrangement links TRBV7-8 to TRBJ2-2, with D unclear. CDR1 is SGHVS, CDR2 FQNEAQ, per germline. Trimming removed 5 bases from V and 0 bases from J, with 13 bases in between. This CDR3 is 16 amino acids long. CDR3 amino acids: CASSPRGYANTGELFF. CDR3 coding DNA: TGTGCCAGCAGCCCCCGCGGATACGCGAACACCGGGGAGCTGTTTTTT. Complete variable domain (other parts from reference TRBV7-8 and TRBJ2-2): GAGVSQSPRYKVAKRGQDVALRCDPISGHVSLFWYQQALGQGPEFLTYFQNEAQLDKSGLPSDRFFAERPEGSVSTLKIQRTQQEDSAVYLCASSPRGYANTGELFFGEGSRLTVL.

The CDR3 loop is CASSVIAGGPETQYF. For the CDR3, the DNA is TGTGCCAGCAGCGTCATAGCGGGGGGGCCAGAGACCCAGTACTTC. The chain joins TRBV7-3 to TRBJ2-5, with 11 bases that match TRBD2. V shed 5 bases and J 4 bases; nucleotides not matched to a gene: 6. Germline values: CDR1 SGHTA, CDR2 FQGTGA. This CDR3 comprises 15 residues.

The J gene is TRBJ2-7, the V gene TRBV5-4, with TRBD2 as a possible D gene (5 bases). Germline V gene sequence: CDR1 SGHNT, CDR2 YYREEE (reference sequence). Between the trimmed V and J ends, which lost 6 bases and 7 bases, there was a span of 14 bases. The CDR3 is made up of 12 amino acids. The CDR3 protein is CASKSRTGEQYF. The CDR3 region has the DNA TGTGCCAGCAAGAGTAGGACGGGAGAGCAGTACTTC.

The genes are TRBV5-6 and TRBJ2-1, with a weak D call TRBD2 (6 bases). This CDR3 has 17 residues. Germline CDR1 reads SGHDT; CDR2 reads YYEEEE. V was trimmed by 4 bases and J by 8 bases, leaving 25 bases between them. The CDR3 DNA reads as TGTGCCAGCAGCCTGGGTGGAGGAGGGGCCTATTGGGATGAGCAGTTCTTC. Translating it yields CASSLGGGGAYWDEQFF.

The chain employs TRBV11-2 and TRBJ1-6, with D possibly matching TRBD1 (5 bases). Germline V gene data show CDR1 as SGHAT and CDR2 as FQNNGV. V lost 5 bases, J lost 7 bases, and 15 bases lay in between. The CDR3 contains 15 residues. The chain's CDR3 is CASSPSGKGNSPLHF. Here the CDR3 DNA reads TGTGCCAGCAGCCCTTCAGGGAAGGGGAATTCACCCCTCCACTTT.

The chain links TRBV9 to TRBJ1-5; the D gene is possibly TRBD1 (6 bases). Trimming took 0 bases from V and 6 from J, leaving 19 bases between them. Germline V gives CDR1 SGDLS, CDR2 YYNGEE. The CDR3 is 17 residues long. The CDR3 loop is CASSVEGEGHLIQPQHF. Here the CDR3 DNA reads TGTGCCAGCAGCGTAGAGGGGGAGGGACACCTAATTCAGCCCCAGCATTTT.

This chain uses TRBV4-3 with TRBJ1-5; tentatively, D is TRBD1 (5 bases). CDR1 is LGHNA and CDR2 is YSLEER in the germline V gene. V was trimmed by 4 bases and J by 7 bases, leaving 17 bases between them. This CDR3 comprises 15 residues. CDR3 sequence (DNA): TGCGCCAGCAGCCCGGGTGGAGGGGCCGAGCAGCCCCAGCATTTT. This translates into CASSPGGGAEQPQHF.

This clone was recorded once. J is TRBJ1-6 and V is TRBV4-2; perhaps TRBD1 as D (6 bases). Germline values: CDR1 LGHNA, CDR2 YNFKEQ. V lost 4 bases, J lost 6 bases, and 16 bases lay in between. There are 16 residues in the CDR3. CDR3 sequence (DNA): TGTGCCAGCAGCCCACCACAGGGCTCAAGTAATTCACCCCTCCACTTT. It codes for CASSPPQGSSNSPLHF.